Below are 16 T cell receptor beta chains sequenced from a single sample in a study of T cell responses to AZD1222 COVID-19 vaccine. Repertoires were generated with immunoSEQ multiplex PCR, while TCRdb's copy carries only in-frame clones and drops some. The sample lists some 150,000 clones, about 91% occurring once. The specimen was peripheral blood, collected on day 0 of AZD1222 vaccination. These receptors came from an adult in good health.

The J gene is TRBJ1-5, the V gene TRBV28; the D gene is possibly TRBD1 (5 bases). Germline values: CDR1 MDHEN, CDR2 SYDVKM. The CDR3 sequence is 15 residues long. V was clipped by 3 bases and J by 6 bases, with 15 bases between them. CDR3 nucleotide sequence: TGTGCCAGCAGTTTTGTGGGAGGGACCGGTCAGCCCCAGCATTTT. Protein product: CASSFVGGTGQPQHF.

A single count supports this clone. The chain links TRBV2 to TRBJ1-5; TRBD1 might be the D (6 bases). Trimming left V 5 bases short and J 7 bases short, with 15 bases between. This CDR3 comprises 14 residues. From germline, CDR1 is SNHLY and CDR2 FYNNEI. As DNA, the CDR3 is TGTGCCAGCAGTACTTTACAGGGAAGGCAGCCCCAGCATTTT. Its protein product is CASSTLQGRQPQHF.

A single count supports this clone. This chain uses TRBV29-1 with TRBJ2-2, with D perhaps TRBD2 (5 bases). This CDR3 is built from 16 residues. Germline V lookup: CDR1 SQVTM, CDR2 ANQGSEA. V was trimmed by 1 base and J by 6 bases, leaving 18 bases between them. The CDR3 sequence is CSVEGGIGKGPGELFF. The CDR3, as DNA: TGCAGCGTTGAAGGAGGCATCGGGAAAGGGCCCGGGGAGCTGTTTTTT.

This sequence joins TRBV7-2 and TRBJ2-1, with D possibly being TRBD1 or TRBD2 (5 bases each). The germline CDR1 and CDR2 sequences are SGHTA and FQGNSA. V was pared by 1 base and J by 2 bases, with 15 bases between. The length of the CDR3 is 17 residues. The CDR3 loop reads CASSLVGARNPYNEQFF. The DNA for the CDR3 is TGTGCCAGCAGCTTAGTCGGGGCCCGGAACCCCTACAATGAGCAGTTCTTC.

J is TRBJ2-1 and V is TRBV6-5; 11 bases match TRBD2. Germline V lookup: CDR1 MNHEY, CDR2 SVGAGI. After removal of 6 bases from V and 8 bases from J, the junction contained 9 bases not matched to a gene. The CDR3 contains 15 residues. The CDR3 protein is CASRRELAGVYEQFF. In nucleotides, the CDR3 is TGTGCCAGCAGACGAGAACTAGCGGGAGTCTATGAGCAGTTCTTC.

The chain combines TRBV5-1 with TRBJ2-7; D remains ambiguous. The CDR3 has 14 residues. Germline CDR1 SGHRS, CDR2 YFSETQ. V dropped 1 base and J dropped 0 bases, with 8 bases sitting between them. CDR3 amino acids: CASSLTVTSYEQYF. CDR3 DNA: TGCGCCAGCAGCTTGACAGTAACCTCCTACGAGCAGTACTTC.

The gene calls are TRBV15 and TRBJ1-3, with D perhaps TRBD1 (5 bases). V lost 1 base and J 0 bases, leaving 13 bases between the germline ends. The CDR3 has 17 amino acids. Germline CDR1 and CDR2: LNHNV and YYDKDF (reference sequence). The CDR3 spells CATSRVRGIYSGNTIYF. The CDR3 DNA is TGTGCCACCAGCAGAGTGCGGGGGATCTACTCTGGAAACACCATATATTTT.

The genes are TRBV27 and TRBJ2-3, with unresolved D. V gave up 2 bases and J gave up 2 bases, with 11 bases separating them. CDR1 and CDR2 from the germline V gene are MNHEY and SMNVEV (reference sequence). This CDR3 contains 15 residues. The chain's CDR3 is CASSLGTRHTDTQYF. As DNA, the CDR3 is TGTGCCAGCAGTTTAGGCACCCGCCACACAGATACGCAGTATTTT.

The V gene is TRBV2, the J gene TRBJ2-7, with TRBD2 matching 10 bases. Unmatched junction bases numbered 7, after V lost 5 bases and J lost 3 bases. The CDR3 totals 15 residues. Germline V gene lookup returns CDR1 SNHLY and CDR2 FYNNEI. The CDR3 spells CASSLPSGSHYEQYF. DNA for the CDR3: TGTGCCAGCAGTCTTCCTAGCGGGAGCCACTACGAGCAGTACTTC.

This rearrangement joins TRBV4-2 to TRBJ2-2; 7 bases map to TRBD2. V shed 1 base and J 0 bases; nucleotides not matched to a gene: 2. CDR1 is LGHNA, CDR2 YNFKEQ, per germline. The CDR3 runs to 16 residues. CDR3 region: CASSQVLAANTGELFF. The CDR3 DNA sequence: TGTGCCAGCAGCCAAGTTCTAGCGGCGAACACCGGGGAGCTGTTTTTT.

V usage is TRBV15 and J usage is TRBJ1-2, with D possibly being TRBD1 (6 bases). CDR1 and CDR2 (germline): LNHNV, YYDKDF (reference sequence). CDR3 size: 13 residues. The germline V and J ends were trimmed by 7 bases and 4 bases, with 13 bases remaining between them. The CDR3 region is CATTVGGTYGYTF. CDR3 bases: TGTGCCACCACGGTAGGGGGGACCTATGGCTACACCTTC.

The chain combines TRBV4-2 with TRBJ2-3; 8 bases align to TRBD1. Germline V gives CDR1 LGHNA, CDR2 YNFKEQ. Trimming cost V 1 base and J 5 bases; bases outside gene matches: 5. The CDR3 spans 15 residues. CDR3 bases: TGTGCCAGCAGCCAAGGGGACAGGCTAGAAGATACGCAGTATTTT. Translated, it gives CASSQGDRLEDTQYF.

The chain uses TRBV4-3 and TRBJ1-2; D gene uncertain. Trimming removed 0 bases from V and 6 bases from J, with 20 bases in between. Germline V CDR1 and CDR2: LGHNA, YSLEER. This CDR3 has 17 amino acids. The CDR3 region has the DNA TGCGCCAGCAGCCAAGAGGGCCGACTTGAGGCGGCGGATGGCTACACCTTC. As protein: CASSQEGRLEAADGYTF.

The chain links TRBV2 to TRBJ2-7; no clear D gene. V lost 1 base and J 2 bases, leaving 9 bases between the germline ends. This CDR3 spans 14 amino acids. CDR1 is SNHLY and CDR2 is FYNNEI in the germline V gene. The CDR3 DNA sequence: TGTGCCAGCAGTGAAGACGTCCGAACCTACGAGCAGTACTTC. This translates into CASSEDVRTYEQYF.

The rearrangement uses TRBV28 and TRBJ2-3; the match to TRBD2 covers 10 bases. The germline V gene encodes CDR1 MDHEN and CDR2 SYDVKM. The CDR3 has 15 residues. The trim removed 9 bases at V and 1 base at J, leaving 7 bases unmatched. CDR3 residues: CASVTGTSGTDTQYF. The CDR3 DNA sequence: TGTGCCAGTGTCACCGGGACTAGCGGCACAGATACGCAGTATTTT.

The V and J genes are TRBV6-4 and TRBJ2-1, with D possibly TRBD1 on 6 matching bases. The CDR3 length is 17 residues. The V end was cut by 0 bases, the J end by 5 bases, with 17 bases between. Per the germline V gene, CDR1 is MRHNA and CDR2 is SNTAGT. The chain's CDR3 is CASSDSFLGSGDNEQFF. CDR3 nucleotide sequence: TGTGCCAGCAGTGACTCTTTTCTAGGGTCAGGGGACAATGAGCAGTTCTTC.